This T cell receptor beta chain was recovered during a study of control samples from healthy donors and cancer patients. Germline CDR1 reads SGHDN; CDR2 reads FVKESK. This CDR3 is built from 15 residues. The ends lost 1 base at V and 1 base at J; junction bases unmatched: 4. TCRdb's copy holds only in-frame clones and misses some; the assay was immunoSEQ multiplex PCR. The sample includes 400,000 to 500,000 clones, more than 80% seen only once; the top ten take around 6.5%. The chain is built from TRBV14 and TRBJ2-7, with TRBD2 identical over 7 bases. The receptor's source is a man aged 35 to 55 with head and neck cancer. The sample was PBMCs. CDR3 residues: CASSQVGEGSYEQYF. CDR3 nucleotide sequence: TGTGCCAGCAGCCAAGTTGGGGAGGGATCCTACGAGCAGTACTTC.